Described below is a single T cell receptor (beta chain) sequence and its context. Germline V gene lookup returns CDR1 LGHNA and CDR2 YSLEER. J lost 5 bases, V lost 4 bases, and 6 bases had no gene match. The CDR3 runs 14 residues. The table came from immunoSEQ multiplex PCR; TCRdb's copy has only in-frame clones and leaves some out. The repertoire holds over 120,000 clones, with 87% as singletons. This sample was included in a study of blood T cell repertoires in COVID-19. This chain uses TRBV4-3 with TRBJ2-3, with 7 bases matching TRBD1. This TCR came from a man over 45 who had recovered from COVID-19. The source material was peripheral blood. Here the CDR3 reads CASSLATGLDTQYF. CDR3 DNA: TGCGCCAGCAGCCTCGCGACAGGGTTAGATACGCAGTATTTT.